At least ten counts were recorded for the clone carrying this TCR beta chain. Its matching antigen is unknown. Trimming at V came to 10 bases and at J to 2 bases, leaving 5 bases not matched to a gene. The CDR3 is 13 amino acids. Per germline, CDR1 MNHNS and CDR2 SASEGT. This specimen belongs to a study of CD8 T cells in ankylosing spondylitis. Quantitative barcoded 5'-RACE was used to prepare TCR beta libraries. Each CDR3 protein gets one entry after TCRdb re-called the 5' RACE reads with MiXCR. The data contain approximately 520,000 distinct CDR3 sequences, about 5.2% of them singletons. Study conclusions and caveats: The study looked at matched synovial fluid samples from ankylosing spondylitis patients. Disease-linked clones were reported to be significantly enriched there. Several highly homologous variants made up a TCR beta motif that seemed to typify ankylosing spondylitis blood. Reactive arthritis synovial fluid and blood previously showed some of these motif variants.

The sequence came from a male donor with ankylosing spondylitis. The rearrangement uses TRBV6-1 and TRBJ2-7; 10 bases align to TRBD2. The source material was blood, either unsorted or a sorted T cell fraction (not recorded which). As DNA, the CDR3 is TGTGCCACCCAGCGGGAGGGTACCTACGAGCAGTACTTC. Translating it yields CATQREGTYEQYF.